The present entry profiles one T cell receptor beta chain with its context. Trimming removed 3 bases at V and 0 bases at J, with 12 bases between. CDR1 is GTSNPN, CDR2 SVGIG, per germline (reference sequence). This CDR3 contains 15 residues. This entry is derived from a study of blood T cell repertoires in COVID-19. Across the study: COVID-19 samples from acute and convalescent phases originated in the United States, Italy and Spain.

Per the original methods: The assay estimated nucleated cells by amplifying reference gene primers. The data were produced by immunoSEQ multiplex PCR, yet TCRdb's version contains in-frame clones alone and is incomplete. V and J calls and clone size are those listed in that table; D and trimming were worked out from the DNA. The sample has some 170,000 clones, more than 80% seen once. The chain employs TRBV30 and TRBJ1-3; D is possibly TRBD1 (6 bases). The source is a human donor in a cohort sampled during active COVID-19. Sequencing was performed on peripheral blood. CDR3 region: CAWRKDRVSGNTIYF. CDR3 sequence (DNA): TGTGCCTGGAGAAAGGACAGAGTCTCTGGAAACACCATATATTTT.